Listed below are T cell receptor beta chains from one sample, sequenced in a study of shared clonotypes between healthy human individuals. Profiling relied on immunoSEQ multiplex PCR, and the TCRdb table lists in-frame clones only, not all of them. Of 740,000 or so clones listed, approximately 73% are singletons. The sample consisted of memory CD4+ T cells sorted from blood. These TCRs come from a woman aged 25 to 39 in good health. Each CDR3 is given without its conserved first and last residue. The D gene is left open where the match is weak. Size tells how often a clone was seen (once, few, many) or the class of an expanded clone, and some rows leave it out.

V: TRBV19
D: -
J: TRBJ1-5
size: -
CDR3: ASSSPGDSNQPQH

V: TRBV29-1
D: TRBD1
J: TRBJ1-1
size: few
CDR3: SVEDRSRGQTNTEAF

V: TRBV7-3
D: TRBD2
J: TRBJ2-7
size: few
CDR3: ASSVGLAGSYEQY

V: TRBV6-5
D: TRBD2
J: TRBJ2-7
size: -
CDR3: ASSYGTTYEQY

V: TRBV15
D: TRBD2
J: TRBJ2-5
size: -
CDR3: ATSAGGSQETQY

V: TRBV2
D: TRBD1
J: TRBJ2-7
size: -
CDR3: ASSVQGFNEQY

V: TRBV6-5
D: -
J: TRBJ2-3
size: -
CDR3: ASSYPGADTQY

V: TRBV29-1
D: TRBD2
J: TRBJ2-2
size: -
CDR3: SVLGLAGANTGELF

V: TRBV13
D: -
J: TRBJ2-3
size: -
CDR3: ASSLGLQGSKGPITQY

V: TRBV28
D: -
J: TRBJ1-4
size: -
CDR3: ASSSEGINEKLF

V: TRBV30
D: -
J: TRBJ1-1
size: -
CDR3: AWSVLGDSNTEAF